This T cell receptor (beta chain) emerged from a study of tumor-infiltrating lymphocytes in primary liver carcinoma. At the level of the study: There were roughly 3.5 to 7.13 million productive TCRbeta reads per sample, a yield similar across tissue types. Study-wide results and caveats: Bulk, unsorted sampling meant CD4+ and CD8+ repertoires went uncompared. Tumor-adjacent and tumor-blood pairs displayed less overlap than did pairs of tumor regions.

A word on this clonotype: Its antigen is unidentified. Sequence at one end of the junction differs from germline and may be a read error.

Total RNA amounting to 450 to 500 ng was the source from which TCR beta cDNA was made with a constant-region primer. Three nested multiplex PCR rounds of slightly modified ARM-PCR generated TCR beta libraries. Both of the initial two PCR rounds ran for 10 cycles and employed TRBV1-TRBV30 forward primers alongside a C-beta reverse primer. MiXCR was run by TCRdb on the multiplex PCR reads, yielding one entry per CDR3 protein. Here the sample spans approximately 330,000 distinct CDR3 sequences, about 65% being singletons. They got blood RNA out of unsorted whole blood and also pulled out germline DNA. The CDR3 is 17 residues long.

The sequencing sample was made of peripheral blood. The chain links TRBV12-3 or TRBV12-4 to TRBJ2-3, with a possible D match to TRBD2 (6 bases). The clonotype originates from a man aged 35-49 years with primary liver carcinoma and hepatitis B virus infection. CDR3 in amino acids: CASSPPFANGSADMQYF. As DNA, the CDR3 is TGTGCCAGCAGTCCTCCCTTCGCTAACGGGAGCGCAGATATGCAGTATTTT.